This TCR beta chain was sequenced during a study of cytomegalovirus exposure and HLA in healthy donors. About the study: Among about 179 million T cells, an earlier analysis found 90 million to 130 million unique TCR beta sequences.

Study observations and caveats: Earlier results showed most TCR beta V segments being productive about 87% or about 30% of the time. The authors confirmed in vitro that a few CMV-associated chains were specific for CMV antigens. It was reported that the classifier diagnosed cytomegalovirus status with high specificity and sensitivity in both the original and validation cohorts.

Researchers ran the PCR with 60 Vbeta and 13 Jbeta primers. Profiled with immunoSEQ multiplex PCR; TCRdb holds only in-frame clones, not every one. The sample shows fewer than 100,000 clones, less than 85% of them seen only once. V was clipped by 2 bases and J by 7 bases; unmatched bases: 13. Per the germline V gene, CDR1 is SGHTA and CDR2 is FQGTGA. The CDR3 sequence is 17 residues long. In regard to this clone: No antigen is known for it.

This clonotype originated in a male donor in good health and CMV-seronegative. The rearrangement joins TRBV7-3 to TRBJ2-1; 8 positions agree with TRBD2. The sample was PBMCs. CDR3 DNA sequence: TGTGCCAGCAGCTTAGCCGGCAGCGGGAGAGAGGGAAATGAGCAGTTCTTC. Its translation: CASSLAGSGREGNEQFF.